This T cell receptor beta chain was retrieved from a study of vaccination and CD4 T cells after COVID-19. Whole-study results and caveats: Median SARS-CoV-2-reactive clonotype numbers rose nonsignificantly, roughly 20 to 40. It was observed that, in convalescent patients, a median around 87% of reactive clones arose only post-vaccination.

This CDR3 has 15 residues. Germline-derived CDR1 and CDR2 are DFQATT and SNEGSKA (reference sequence). The V segment lost 5 bases and the J segment 4 bases; nucleotides outside the gene matches: 6. Treatment noted: roughly 10-day PBMC culture with coronavirus spike peptide pools or control peptides (ViraFEST assay). After expanding antigen-specific T cells with peptide pools, ViraFEST sequenced their TCRs. Oncomine TCR Beta short-read sequencing was applied to DNA from cultured CD4+ T cells. Investigators obtained genomic DNA by extraction from cultured CD4+ T cells. TCRdb re-called the PCR reads with MiXCR, one entry per CDR3 protein. The table includes more than 20,000 distinct CDR3 sequences, 66% detected once. This clonotype occurred a few times. Antigen: not known.

Material for sequencing was CD4+ T cells from blood, cultured in vitro. The TCR originated in a human donor who had recovered from COVID-19. This chain uses TRBV20-1 with TRBJ2-5, with 14 bases fitting TRBD2. DNA for the CDR3: TGCAGTGCTCTGACTAGCGGGGGGGCGCTAGAGACCCAGTACTTC. This encodes CSALTSGGALETQYF.